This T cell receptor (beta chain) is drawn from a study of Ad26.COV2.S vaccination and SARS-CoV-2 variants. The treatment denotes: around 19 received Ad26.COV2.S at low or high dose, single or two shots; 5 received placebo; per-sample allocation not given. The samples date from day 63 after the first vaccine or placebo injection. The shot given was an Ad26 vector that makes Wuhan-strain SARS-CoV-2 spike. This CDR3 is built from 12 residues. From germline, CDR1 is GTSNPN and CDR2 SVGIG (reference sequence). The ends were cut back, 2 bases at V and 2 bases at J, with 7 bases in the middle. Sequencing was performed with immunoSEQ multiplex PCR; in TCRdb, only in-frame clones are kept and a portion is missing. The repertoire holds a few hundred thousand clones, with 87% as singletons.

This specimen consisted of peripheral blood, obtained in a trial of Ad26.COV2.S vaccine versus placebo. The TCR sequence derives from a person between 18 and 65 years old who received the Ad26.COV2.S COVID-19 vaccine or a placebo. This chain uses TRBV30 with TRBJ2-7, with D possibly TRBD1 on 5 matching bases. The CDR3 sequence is CAWSSGTYEQYF. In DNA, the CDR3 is TGTGCCTGGAGTTCAGGGACCTACGAGCAGTACTTC.